This passage covers 7 T cell receptor beta chains from one sample sequenced in a study of blood T cell repertoires in COVID-19. Measured with immunoSEQ multiplex PCR; TCRdb has only the in-frame clones, and not every one. Altogether some 100,000 clones are present, almost 90% being singletons, with the ten largest covering approximately 1.5%. Sequencing was carried out using peripheral blood. These receptors were taken from a human donor with active COVID-19. The donor label of this sample is uncertain.

The chain couples TRBV7-9 to TRBJ2-5, with D possibly matching TRBD2 (5 bases). The CDR3 totals 14 residues. Germline V gene lookup returns CDR1 SEHNR and CDR2 FQNEAQ (reference sequence). V lost 6 bases, J lost 5 bases, and 16 bases lay in between. The CDR3 reads CASRLSPGGETQYF. The CDR3 nucleotides read TGTGCCAGCAGATTATCCCCGGGCGGGGAGACCCAGTACTTC.

This rearrangement joins TRBV28 to TRBJ1-2; no firm D call. CDR3 length: 13 residues. The ends were cut back, 6 bases at V and 3 bases at J, with 11 bases in the middle. Germline CDR1 MDHEN, CDR2 SYDVKM. The CDR3 loop reads CASSPAGDYGYTF. As DNA, the CDR3 is TGTGCCAGCAGCCCCGCCGGGGACTATGGCTACACCTTC.

V is TRBV10-3 and J is TRBJ2-1; 10 bases are shared with TRBD2. With V trimmed by 10 bases and J by 5 bases, 8 bases remained unmatched. Looked up from germline, CDR1 is ENHRY and CDR2 is SYGVKD. The CDR3 length is 14 residues. Here the CDR3 reads CATQLAGLNNEQFF. The CDR3, as DNA: TGTGCCACCCAACTAGCGGGGCTAAACAATGAGCAGTTCTTC.

The rearrangement joins TRBV13 to TRBJ1-1; 9 bases line up with TRBD1. The CDR3 contains 17 residues. J gave up 1 base and V 4 bases, and 10 bases lay outside the gene matches. Germline V CDR1 and CDR2: PRHDT, FYEKMQ (reference sequence). This chain's CDR3 is CASSSFTGGLGNTEAFF. The CDR3 coding sequence is TGTGCCAGCAGCTCCTTCACAGGGGGCTTAGGGAACACTGAAGCTTTCTTT.

This clone occurred once. The CDR3 here is CASSSGGRASGSEKLFF. Here the CDR3 DNA reads TGTGCCAGCAGCTCGGGGGGCAGGGCGTCCGGGAGTGAAAAACTGTTTTTT. The chain employs TRBV5-5 and TRBJ1-4; tentative D call: TRBD1 (6 bases). Trimming pared 3 bases from V and 7 bases from J, leaving 22 bases between. The CDR3 covers 17 residues. The germline V gene has CDR1 SGHKS and CDR2 YYEKEE (reference sequence). The full variable domain, rest sourced from reference TRBV5-5 and TRBJ1-4, is DAGVTQSPTHLIKTRGQQVTLRCSPISGHKSVSWYQQVLGQGPQFIFQYYEKEERGRGNFPDRFSARQFPNYSSELNVNALLLGDSALYLCASSSGGRASGSEKLFFGSGTQLSVL.

The chain has TRBV9 and TRBJ1-1; perhaps TRBD1 as D (5 bases). The CDR3 sequence is 14 residues long. The V end lost 0 bases, the J end lost 10 bases, and 16 bases lay between the germline ends. Looked up from germline, CDR1 is SGDLS and CDR2 is YYNGEE. The CDR3 loop is CASSVGLWQGGAFF. CDR3 sequence (DNA): TGTGCCAGCAGCGTAGGTTTATGGCAGGGTGGAGCTTTCTTT.

The chain joins TRBV6-2 or TRBV6-3 to TRBJ2-7; 8 bases are shared with TRBD1. The germline gives CDR1 MNHEY, CDR2 SVGEGT. Trimming cost V 2 bases and J 3 bases; bases outside gene matches: 15. The CDR3 has 18 residues. The CDR3 reads CASSYPLGGTGFNYEQYF. The CDR3 DNA follows: TGTGCCAGCAGTTACCCTTTAGGCGGGACAGGATTCAACTACGAGCAGTACTTC.